The TCR beta chain under discussion was sequenced for a study of T cells in Graves' hyperthyroidism and ophthalmopathy. This clonotype was seen repeatedly, ten times or more. Amplified TCR beta CDR3 regions derived from RNA transcripts. First-round RT-PCR targeting the TCR CDR3 was performed with the HTBI primer set. One entry per CDR3 protein, called by TCRdb with MiXCR from the multiplex PCR reads. The repertoire consists of fewer than 700,000 distinct CDR3 sequences, with roughly 17% occurring once and the leading ten covering approximately 16%. The sequence was collected from a woman aged 18-30 years with Graves' ophthalmopathy. Source material: blood.

CDR3 region: CAISVYGGSYEQYF. The CDR3 DNA follows: TGTGCCATCAGTGTTTACGGAGGCTCCTACGAGCAGTACTTC. V and J are TRBV10-3 and TRBJ2-7, with D maybe TRBD2 (5 bases). This CDR3 contains 14 residues. Germline CDR1 is ENHRY and CDR2 is SYGVKD. V lost 4 bases and J 0 bases, leaving 10 bases between the germline ends.